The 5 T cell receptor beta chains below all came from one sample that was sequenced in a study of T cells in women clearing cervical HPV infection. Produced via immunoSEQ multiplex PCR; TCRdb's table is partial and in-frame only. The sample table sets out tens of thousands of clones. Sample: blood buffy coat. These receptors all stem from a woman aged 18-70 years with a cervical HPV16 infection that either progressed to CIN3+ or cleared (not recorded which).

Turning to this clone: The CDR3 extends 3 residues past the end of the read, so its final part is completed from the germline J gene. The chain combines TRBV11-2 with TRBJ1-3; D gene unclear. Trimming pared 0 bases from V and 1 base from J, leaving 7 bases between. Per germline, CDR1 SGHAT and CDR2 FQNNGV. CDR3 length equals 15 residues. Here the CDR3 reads CASSLEVYSGNTIYF. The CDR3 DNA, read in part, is TGTGCCAGCAGCTTAGAGGTCTATTCTGGAAACACC.

Partial CDR3 DNA: TGCGCCAGCAGCTCTTCCAGGGGTCACAATGAG. Its protein product is CASSSSRGHNE. From start to end, the CDR3 is CASSSSRGHNEQFF. The chain carries TRBV5-1 and TRBJ2-1, with D possibly being TRBD1 (6 bases). The missing CDR3 end, 3 residues past where the read stops, is filled in from the germline J gene. This CDR3 has 14 amino acids. Trimming cost V 3 bases and J 5 bases, with 12 bases left between them. The germline gives CDR1 SGHRS, CDR2 YFSETQ.

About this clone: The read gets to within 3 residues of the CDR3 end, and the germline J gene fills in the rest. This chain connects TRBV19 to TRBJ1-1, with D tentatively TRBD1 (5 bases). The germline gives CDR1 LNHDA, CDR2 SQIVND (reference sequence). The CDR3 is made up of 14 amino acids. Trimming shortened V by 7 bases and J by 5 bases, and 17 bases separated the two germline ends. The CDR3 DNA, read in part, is TGTGCCAGTATGGTACGGGGGATGAGGACTGAA. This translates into CASMVRGMRTE. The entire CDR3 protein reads CASMVRGMRTEAFF.

CDR3 sequence reads: CAISQAGATNYGYTF. CDR3 DNA (partial): TGTGCCATCAGTCAGGCAGGGGCGACAAACTATGGC. The chain has TRBV10-3 and TRBJ1-2, with a possible D match to TRBD1 (6 bases). The missing CDR3 end, 3 residues past where the read stops, is filled in from the germline J gene. CDR3 length: 15 amino acids. V lost 5 bases and J 2 bases, leaving 15 bases between the germline ends. Per the germline V gene, CDR1 is ENHRY and CDR2 is SYGVKD.

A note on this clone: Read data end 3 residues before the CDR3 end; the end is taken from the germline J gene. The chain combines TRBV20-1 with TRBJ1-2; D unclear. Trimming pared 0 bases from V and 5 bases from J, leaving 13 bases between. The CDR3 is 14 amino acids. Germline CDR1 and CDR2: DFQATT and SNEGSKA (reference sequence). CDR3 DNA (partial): TGCAGTGCTAGAGAGGGCAGCGGGTCTTATGGC. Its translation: CSAREGSGSYG. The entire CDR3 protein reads CSAREGSGSYGYTF.